These 17 T cell receptor beta chains came from one sample sequenced in a study of cytomegalovirus exposure and HLA in healthy donors. The PCR was carried out with 60 Vbeta primers and 13 Jbeta primers. TCRdb keeps only in-frame clones here, not all; method: immunoSEQ multiplex PCR. The table records 95,000 to 150,000 clones, around three quarters of them present only once. The specimen was PBMCs. Every receptor here comes from a woman in her thirties or forties in good health and CMV-seronegative.

V is TRBV13 and J is TRBJ1-1; D call uncertain. Trimming shortened V by 6 bases and J by 0 bases, and 8 bases separated the two germline ends. In germline, CDR1 is PRHDT, CDR2 FYEKMQ (reference sequence). The CDR3 length is 13 residues. As DNA, the CDR3 is TGTGCCAGCAGGGAGCGATTGAACACTGAAGCTTTCTTT. It yields the protein CASRERLNTEAFF.

The genes are TRBV6-5 and TRBJ2-1; tentatively, D is TRBD2 (5 bases). The V end lost 2 bases, the J end lost 5 bases, and 10 bases lay between the germline ends. Looked up from germline, CDR1 is MNHEY and CDR2 is SVGAGI. This CDR3 comprises 14 residues. This chain's CDR3 is CASSYGGQHNEQFF. The CDR3 DNA follows: TGTGCCAGCAGTTACGGCGGGCAGCACAATGAGCAGTTCTTC.

This chain connects TRBV28 to TRBJ1-1; D might be TRBD1 (5 bases). Germline CDR1 and CDR2: MDHEN and SYDVKM. CDR3 length: 14 amino acids. CDR3 residues: CAVTGGGMNTEAFF. In DNA, the CDR3 is TGTGCGGTAACCGGGGGGGGAATGAACACTGAAGCTTTCTTT. Complete variable domain (other parts from reference TRBV28 and TRBJ1-1): DVKVTQSSRYLVKRTGEKVFLECVQDMDHENMFWYRQDPGLGLRLIYFSYDVKMKEKGDIPEGYSVSREKKERFSLILESASTNQTSMYLCAVTGGGMNTEAFFGQGTRLTVV.

The gene calls are TRBV10-3 and TRBJ2-5, with D possibly matching TRBD1 (6 bases). The CDR3 is 14 residues long. Trimming took 7 bases from V and 0 from J, leaving 12 bases between them. Germline V gene sequence: CDR1 ENHRY, CDR2 SYGVKD. Here the CDR3 reads CAIKDSRYQETQYF. The CDR3 coding sequence is TGTGCCATCAAGGACAGCCGGTACCAAGAGACCCAGTACTTC.

This sequence joins TRBV28 and TRBJ2-1; TRBD2 matches at 9 bases. This CDR3 spans 15 amino acids. V was pared by 2 bases and J by 10 bases, with 9 bases of the junction left unmatched. The germline gives CDR1 MDHEN, CDR2 SYDVKM. CDR3 nucleotides: TGTGCCAGCAGTTTAAGACTAGCGGCAACGGGGGAGCAGTTCTTC. Residues: CASSLRLAATGEQFF.

This chain links TRBV6-5 with TRBJ2-7, with TRBD1 matching over 9 bases. Germline trimming cut 0 bases from V and 4 bases from J; bases unmatched to any gene: 4. Germline V gene sequence: CDR1 MNHEY, CDR2 SVGAGI. CDR3 size: 15 residues. CDR3 DNA: TGTGCCAGCAGTTACTCCGGGACAGGGAGGTACGAGCAGTACTTC. It encodes CASSYSGTGRYEQYF.

V is TRBV5-5 and J is TRBJ1-2, with D possibly matching TRBD1 (6 bases). Trimming cost V 4 bases and J 5 bases, with 15 bases left between them. The CDR3 is made up of 14 amino acids. Per germline, CDR1 SGHKS and CDR2 YYEKEE (reference sequence). The CDR3 DNA follows: TGTGCCAGCAGCGTGGCCGTACAGGGATATGGCTACACCTTC. Its protein product is CASSVAVQGYGYTF.

The rearrangement joins TRBV7-9 to TRBJ2-1; D is undetermined. Germline V lookup: CDR1 SEHNR, CDR2 FQNEAQ (reference sequence). The germline V and J ends were trimmed by 2 bases and 9 bases, with 11 bases remaining between them. The CDR3 is made up of 13 amino acids. The CDR3 region has the DNA TGTGCCAGCAGCTTAAGTGCGGTGGGTGAGCAGTTCTTC. Translation: CASSLSAVGEQFF.

V gene TRBV7-2 combines with J gene TRBJ1-2; D is undetermined. The CDR3 totals 13 residues. Per the germline V gene, CDR1 is SGHTA and CDR2 is FQGNSA. V was trimmed by 4 bases and J by 4 bases, leaving 10 bases between them. The CDR3 here is CASSSTAFYGYTF. CDR3 DNA sequence: TGTGCCAGCAGCTCTACAGCTTTCTATGGCTACACCTTC.

This sequence joins TRBV7-2 and TRBJ2-7; TRBD2 might be the D (6 bases). Trimming removed 1 base at V and 4 bases at J, with 17 bases between. The CDR3 is made up of 16 amino acids. CDR1 is SGHTA and CDR2 is FQGNSA in the germline V gene. CDR3: CASSLEALAEGYEQYF. CDR3 coding DNA: TGTGCCAGCAGCTTAGAAGCGTTAGCGGAGGGTTACGAGCAGTACTTC.

The chain links TRBV11-2 to TRBJ2-2; D not certain. The CDR3 extends over 14 amino acids. Germline lookup yields CDR1 SGHAT and CDR2 FQNNGV. Deletions cut 4 bases from V and 1 base from J, with 7 bases between. The CDR3 sequence is CASSWSENTGELFF. Here the CDR3 DNA reads TGTGCCAGCAGCTGGTCAGAGAACACCGGGGAGCTGTTTTTT.

The chain uses TRBV27 and TRBJ1-1; 7 nucleotides match TRBD1. Germline CDR1 and CDR2: MNHEY and SMNVEV (reference sequence). The CDR3 is 16 residues long. V was clipped by 6 bases and J by 5 bases; unmatched bases: 15. The CDR3 protein is CASSFGQGVGRTEAFF. DNA for the CDR3: TGTGCCAGCAGCTTCGGCCAGGGGGTAGGTCGGACTGAAGCTTTCTTT.

This chain connects TRBV14 to TRBJ2-7, with 9 bases identical to TRBD2. Germline V gene data show CDR1 as SGHDN and CDR2 as FVKESK. J lost 2 bases, V lost 6 bases, and 11 bases had no gene match. The CDR3 runs to 16 residues. CDR3 loop: CASSHQPGLAPYEQYF. As DNA, the CDR3 is TGTGCCAGCAGTCATCAACCGGGACTAGCCCCCTACGAGCAGTACTTC. The entire variable domain, with the rest obtained from reference TRBV14 and TRBJ2-7, is as follows: EAGVTQFPSHSVIEKGQTVTLRCDPISGHDNLYWYRRVMGKEIKFLLHFVKESKQDESGMPNNRFLAERTGGTYSTLKVQPAELEDSGVYFCASSHQPGLAPYEQYFGPGTRLTVT.

V is TRBV6-1 and J is TRBJ2-2; 10 positions match TRBD1. Germline V lookup: CDR1 MNHNS, CDR2 SASEGT. Trimming took 8 bases from V and 6 from J; bases not matched to a gene: 6. This CDR3 has 14 residues. The CDR3 region has the DNA TGTGCCAGCGGGGACAGGGGTCGCGCCGGGGAGCTGTTTTTT. Its protein is CASGDRGRAGELFF.

This chain links TRBV7-9 with TRBJ1-2, with TRBD1 matching over 10 bases. The CDR3 length is 15 residues. Germline lookup yields CDR1 SEHNR and CDR2 FQNEAQ (reference sequence). The V segment lost 5 bases and the J segment 6 bases; nucleotides outside the gene matches: 9. The DNA of the CDR3 is TGTGCCAGCAGCCTCGGGACAGGGGTTACGAATGGCTACACCTTC. Translated, it gives CASSLGTGVTNGYTF. Supplemented by reference TRBV7-9 and TRBJ1-2, the full variable domain reads DTGVSQNPRHKITKRGQNVTFRCDPISEHNRLYWYRQTLGQGPEFLTYFQNEAQLEKSRLLSDRFSAERPKGSFSTLEIQRTEQGDSAMYLCASSLGTGVTNGYTFGSGTRLTVV.

CDR3 sequence: CASRGGEQYF. The CDR3 DNA reads as TGTGCCAGCCGGGGGGGGGAGCAGTACTTC. The chain uses TRBV27 and TRBJ2-7; 8 bases map to TRBD2. The V gene end was trimmed by 8 bases and the J gene end by 7 bases; junction bases not matched to a gene: 1. This CDR3 has 10 residues. The germline gives CDR1 MNHEY, CDR2 SMNVEV (reference sequence).

In its sample, this clone was seen once. The V and J genes are TRBV2 and TRBJ1-2; D is undetermined. Trimming took off 4 bases at V and 5 bases at J, with 17 bases between the two ends. Germline V CDR1 and CDR2: SNHLY, FYNNEI. The CDR3 covers 15 residues. The CDR3 sequence: CASSVGEGGSYGYTF. In nucleotides, the CDR3 is TGTGCCAGCAGTGTGGGAGAGGGTGGGAGTTATGGCTACACCTTC. Together with reference TRBV2 and TRBJ1-2, the CDR3 gives the full variable domain: EPEVTQTPSHQVTQMGQEVILRCVPISNHLYFYWYRQILGQKVEFLVSFYNNEISEKSEIFDDQFSVERPDGSNFTLKIRSTKLEDSAMYFCASSVGEGGSYGYTFGSGTRLTVV.